The 26 T cell receptor beta chains in this list originate from one sample, sequenced in a study of blood T cell repertoires in COVID-19. Only in-frame clones appear in the TCRdb table, and some are missing; sequencing was by immunoSEQ multiplex PCR. The sample consists of around 330,000 clones, about 91% of them appearing once. The sample taken for sequencing was PBMCs or T cells enriched from blood (not recorded which). The receptors come from a middle-aged woman who had recovered from COVID-19.

This clone was detected only once. The chain uses TRBV7-2 and TRBJ2-7, with D unclear. The CDR3 loop spans 13 amino acids. Trimming stripped 6 bases from V and 2 bases from J, with 11 bases between. Germline V gives CDR1 SGHTA, CDR2 FQGNSA. CDR3 DNA sequence: TGTGCCAGCAGTCTAGGAGTGCCCTACGAGCAGTACTTC. Residues: CASSLGVPYEQYF.

In DNA, the CDR3 is TGCAGCGGGGACAGGGGCCCTGAAGCTTTCTTT. Translating gives CSGDRGPEAFF. The chain combines TRBV29-1 with TRBJ1-1; TRBD1 matches at 10 bases. Germline V gives CDR1 SQVTM, CDR2 ANQGSEA. CDR3 length: 11 residues. V dropped 7 bases and J dropped 6; count of bases not matched to a gene: 2. The variable domain in full, with the rest retrieved from reference TRBV29-1 and TRBJ1-1, is SAVISQKPSRDICQRGTSLTIQCQVDSQVTMMFWYRQQPGQSLTLIATANQGSEATYESGFVIDKFPISRPNLTFSTLTVSNMSPEDSSIYLCSGDRGPEAFFGQGTRLTVV.

The chain has TRBV4-3 and TRBJ2-1; perhaps TRBD2 as D (5 bases). V was pared by 0 bases and J by 2 bases, with 8 bases between. Germline V gives CDR1 LGHNA, CDR2 YSLEER. This CDR3 spans 15 amino acids. The CDR3 spells CASSQEEAAYNEQFF. The CDR3 nucleotides read TGCGCCAGCAGCCAAGAGGAAGCGGCCTACAATGAGCAGTTCTTC.

The chain links TRBV27 to TRBJ2-1; TRBD1 agrees at 10 bases. Trimming at V came to 4 bases and at J to 5 bases, leaving 2 bases not matched to a gene. The CDR3 covers 14 residues. The germline CDR1 and CDR2 sequences are MNHEY and SMNVEV (reference sequence). The CDR3 DNA sequence: TGTGCCAGCAGTTATGGGACAGGGGACAATGAGCAGTTCTTC. Amino acid sequence: CASSYGTGDNEQFF.

The count of this clone is one. The rearrangement links TRBV10-2 to TRBJ2-7; 8 positions agree with TRBD1. Per germline, CDR1 WSHSY and CDR2 SAAADI. Trimming took 8 bases from V and 7 from J; bases not matched to a gene: 7. This CDR3 is 12 amino acids long. In nucleotides, the CDR3 is TGCGCCAGCGGACAGGGTACGGGAGAGCAGTACTTC. As protein: CASGQGTGEQYF.

The CDR3 region has the DNA TGCGCCAGCAGTGAGTCGAGACTAGCGACCTACAATGAGCAGTTCTTC. Encoded protein: CASSESRLATYNEQFF. The chain joins TRBV10-1 to TRBJ2-1, with 8 bases identical to TRBD2. J was trimmed by 2 bases and V by 0 bases; bases with no gene match: 3. Germline lookup yields CDR1 WNHNN and CDR2 SYGVQD (reference sequence). The CDR3 covers 16 residues.

This clone was counted once. The chain carries TRBV9 and TRBJ2-3; TRBD1 is a possible D gene (5 bases). From germline, CDR1 is SGDLS and CDR2 YYNGEE. CDR3 length: 16 amino acids. V lost 3 bases and J 3 bases, leaving 17 bases between the germline ends. The CDR3 nucleotides are TGTGCCAGCAGCGACTGGGGCGGCACCTTTACAGATACGCAGTATTTT. Protein: CASSDWGGTFTDTQYF.

The V gene is TRBV28, the J gene TRBJ2-7, with D tentatively TRBD1 (6 bases). Trimming took off 8 bases at V and 3 bases at J, with 8 bases between the two ends. Germline V lookup: CDR1 MDHEN, CDR2 SYDVKM. The CDR3 consists of 11 residues. DNA of the CDR3: TGTGCCAGCTTACAGGGCTACGAGCAGTACTTC. It yields the protein CASLQGYEQYF.

In this sample, this clone turned up once. V gene TRBV21-1 combines with J gene TRBJ1-2. TRBV21-1 is a listed pseudogene. The CDR3 sequence is 15 residues long. This chain's CDR3 is CASSKEEGLDYGYTF. CDR3 bases: TGTGCCAGCAGCAAGGAGGAGGGTTTGGACTATGGCTACACCTTC.

In its sample, this clone was seen a few times. The rearrangement uses TRBV6-2 or TRBV6-3 and TRBJ2-5; 8 positions agree with TRBD2. The ends lost 2 bases at V and 1 base at J; junction bases unmatched: 6. The CDR3 extends over 16 amino acids. In germline, CDR1 is MNHEY, CDR2 SVGEGT. The CDR3 reads CASSYEGRGGQETQYF. CDR3 sequence (DNA): TGTGCCAGCAGTTACGAAGGTCGGGGGGGCCAAGAGACCCAGTACTTC.

The genes are TRBV9 and TRBJ2-5; 7 bases are shared with TRBD2. CDR1 and CDR2 from the germline V gene are SGDLS and YYNGEE. V lost 0 bases to trimming and J lost 5 bases; unmatched junction nucleotides: 10. This CDR3 has 16 residues. CDR3 sequence (DNA): TGTGCCAGCAGCGTAGCACGGGAGGAGGTTGTTGAGACCCAGTACTTC. Its protein product is CASSVAREEVVETQYF. Using reference TRBV9 and TRBJ2-5 for the parts outside the CDR3, the full variable domain is DSGVTQTPKHLITATGQRVTLRCSPRSGDLSVYWYQQSLDQGLQFLIQYYNGEERAKGNILERFSAQQFPDLHSELNLSSLELGDSALYFCASSVAREEVVETQYFGPGTRLLVL.

The chain recombines TRBV5-1 with TRBJ2-3; 13 nucleotides line up with TRBD2. V lost 6 bases, J lost 7 bases, and 8 bases stayed unmatched. Germline CDR1 is SGHRS and CDR2 is YFSETQ. The CDR3 loop spans 15 amino acids. The CDR3 here is CASMTSGGPYYTQYF. The CDR3, as DNA: TGCGCCAGCATGACTAGCGGGGGGCCCTATTATACGCAGTATTTT.

This chain joins TRBV24-1 and TRBJ2-7; D may be TRBD1 (5 bases). With 7 bases removed from V and 3 bases from J, the gap between germline ends came to 12 bases. In germline, CDR1 is KGHDR, CDR2 SFDVKD. CDR3 length equals 13 residues. CDR3 nucleotide sequence: TGTGCCACCAGGGGGCCCCAGATCTACGAGCAGTACTTC. It yields the protein CATRGPQIYEQYF.

The chain combines TRBV7-2 with TRBJ2-7; TRBD1 agrees at 8 bases. CDR1 and CDR2 from the germline V gene are SGHTA and FQGNSA. This CDR3 is built from 13 residues. J was trimmed by 7 bases and V by 2 bases; bases with no gene match: 4. CDR3 sequence (DNA): TGTGCCAGCAGCTTACAGGGGGCGCGTGAGCAGTACTTC. Its translation is CASSLQGAREQYF.

The chain combines TRBV18 with TRBJ2-3; no definite D call. The germline gives CDR1 KGHSH, CDR2 LQKENI. The CDR3 is 16 residues long. Trimming took off 3 bases at V and 0 bases at J, with 13 bases between the two ends. The CDR3 sequence: CASSPEAGLSTDTQYF. The CDR3 DNA sequence: TGTGCCAGCTCACCTGAAGCAGGTTTGAGCACAGATACGCAGTATTTT.

The chain has TRBV4-3 and TRBJ1-2; 8 bases line up with TRBD1. The V gene end was trimmed by 3 bases and the J gene end by 4 bases; junction bases not matched to a gene: 10. The CDR3 runs to 16 residues. Germline lookup yields CDR1 LGHNA and CDR2 YSLEER. DNA for the CDR3: TGCGCCAGCAGCCAGGACATTCAGGGGGCGGTCTATGGCTACACCTTC. Its translation is CASSQDIQGAVYGYTF.

CDR3 loop: CSGGQGGDYGYTF. CDR3 coding DNA: TGCAGCGGCGGACAGGGGGGAGACTATGGCTACACCTTC. The rearrangement joins TRBV29-1 to TRBJ1-2, with TRBD1 matching 10 bases. CDR1 and CDR2 (germline): SQVTM, ANQGSEA. J gave up 3 bases and V 7 bases, and 5 bases lay outside the gene matches. The CDR3 runs 13 residues.

The chain couples TRBV4-2 to TRBJ2-3, with 14 bases fitting TRBD2. Per germline, CDR1 LGHNA and CDR2 YNFKEQ. The CDR3 has 18 amino acids. J was trimmed by 6 bases and V by 0 bases; bases with no gene match: 8. The CDR3 loop is CASSQDSRLAGGPDTQYF. CDR3 in DNA: TGTGCCAGCAGCCAAGACTCAAGACTAGCGGGAGGGCCGGATACGCAGTATTTT.

The gene calls are TRBV7-2 and TRBJ2-3; D perhaps matches TRBD2 (6 bases). The germline gives CDR1 SGHTA, CDR2 FQGNSA. V lost 8 bases, J lost 11 bases, and 23 bases lay in between. The CDR3 runs 14 residues. CDR3 nucleotides: TGTGCCAGCCGGGACTCGCGGGGCCTCCGGAAGCAGTATTTT. Translation gives CASRDSRGLRKQYF. The full variable domain, in which reference TRBV7-2 and TRBJ2-3 provide the parts outside the CDR3, is GAGVSQSPSNKVTEKGKDVELRCDPISGHTALYWYRQSLGQGLEFLIYFQGNSAPDKSGLPSDRFSAERTGGSVSTLTIQRTQQEDSAVYLCASRDSRGLRKQYFGPGTRLTVL.

This clone was recorded once. The chain is built from TRBV21-1 and TRBJ1-3; TRBD1, the D gene given by the table, was not confirmed from the DNA. TRBV21-1 is a pseudogene locus. This CDR3 has 18 residues. CDR3 in amino acids: CASSKNVETGKSGNTIYF. The CDR3 DNA reads as TGTGCCAGCAGCAAAAATGTTGAGACAGGGAAGTCTGGAAACACCATATATTTT.

In nucleotides, the CDR3 is TGTGCCAGCAGCCGTCATACCGTCGGGACAGGGGACTACGAGCAGTACTTC. Protein product: CASSRHTVGTGDYEQYF. The V and J genes are TRBV7-9 and TRBJ2-7; 10 nucleotides agree with TRBD1. The trim removed 5 bases at V and 3 bases at J, leaving 13 bases unmatched. CDR3 size: 17 residues. CDR1 and CDR2 from the germline V gene are SEHNR and FQNEAQ (reference sequence).

CDR3 DNA sequence: TGTGCCAGCAGCGTTCAAGACAGGGGAGGCGAAAAACTGTTTTTT. The encoded protein is CASSVQDRGGEKLFF. The V call is TRBV9, the J call TRBJ1-4, with TRBD1 matching over 8 bases. This CDR3 is 15 amino acids long. Trimming removed 2 bases from V and 8 bases from J; junction bases left unmatched: 8. Germline V gene lookup returns CDR1 SGDLS and CDR2 YYNGEE.

The gene calls are TRBV20-1 and TRBJ1-4; TRBD1 aligns across 7 bases. CDR1 and CDR2 from the germline V gene are DFQATT and SNEGSKA (reference sequence). CDR3 length: 10 residues. V lost 4 bases and J lost 11; bases outside the gene matches: 1. The CDR3 reads CSATGGKLFF. CDR3 in DNA: TGCAGTGCTACAGGGGGGAAACTGTTTTTT.

The gene calls are TRBV4-3 and TRBJ1-3; 7 positions agree with TRBD1. The CDR3 contains 15 residues. The germline V gene encodes CDR1 LGHNA and CDR2 YSLEER. The trim removed 4 bases at V and 3 bases at J, leaving 6 bases unmatched. CDR3 in DNA: TGCGCCAGCAGCCCGAACAGGGGTCGTGGAAACACCATATATTTT. This encodes CASSPNRGRGNTIYF.

The rearrangement joins TRBV15 to TRBJ2-1, with 10 bases that match TRBD2. The CDR3 has 15 amino acids. V was pared by 3 bases and J by 6 bases, with 5 bases of the junction left unmatched. Germline assignment: CDR1 LNHNV and CDR2 YYDKDF (reference sequence). DNA of the CDR3: TGTGCCACCAGCAGTGGAGCGGGAGGGCCCAATGAGCAGTTCTTC. This encodes CATSSGAGGPNEQFF.

This clone was picked up a small number of times. The genes are TRBV28 and TRBJ2-1; D is unresolved. Germline assignment: CDR1 MDHEN and CDR2 SYDVKM. V was clipped by 5 bases and J by 1 base, with 6 bases between them. CDR3 size: 13 residues. The chain's CDR3 is CASSPPSYNEQFF. The CDR3 DNA reads as TGTGCCAGCAGTCCCCCGTCCTACAATGAGCAGTTCTTC.